These 14 T cell receptor beta chains came from one sample sequenced in a study of T cell responses to AZD1222 COVID-19 vaccine. The table came from immunoSEQ multiplex PCR; TCRdb's copy has only in-frame clones and leaves some out. There are about 140,000 clones in the sample; around 91% occur only once, and approximately 9% lies in the top ten. Material: peripheral blood, obtained 28 days after the second AZD1222 dose. These TCRs come from an adult who received the AZD1222 COVID-19 vaccine.

CDR3 loop: CSVESRGSYNEQFF. CDR3 DNA sequence: TGCAGCGTTGAATCCAGGGGATCCTACAATGAGCAGTTCTTC. This chain links TRBV29-1 with TRBJ2-1, with a possible D match to TRBD1 (6 bases). Trimming took 2 bases from V and 1 from J, leaving 9 bases between them. CDR3 size: 14 residues. Per the germline V gene, CDR1 is SQVTM and CDR2 is ANQGSEA.

The chain employs TRBV24-1 and TRBJ1-6; D gene unclear. The germline V gene has CDR1 KGHDR and CDR2 SFDVKD. V was shortened by 7 bases and J by 4 bases, with 19 bases between the two germline ends. This CDR3 is 17 amino acids long. The CDR3 here is CATRKDGPSKYNSPLHF. CDR3 nucleotide sequence: TGTGCCACCAGAAAGGACGGTCCCTCGAAGTATAATTCACCCCTCCACTTT.

The table lists this clone with a count of one. This chain uses TRBV12-5 with TRBJ2-3; 10 positions match TRBD2. V lost 4 bases, J lost 0 bases, and 10 bases stayed unmatched. CDR3 length: 18 amino acids. Germline CDR1 and CDR2: LGHNT and FRNRAP. In DNA form, the CDR3 reads TGTGCTAGTGGTTCCAAGGGACTAGCGTCACCTAGCACAGATACGCAGTATTTT. It translates to CASGSKGLASPSTDTQYF.

V and J are TRBV27 and TRBJ1-2, with 9 bases lining up with TRBD1. Germline CDR1 and CDR2: MNHEY and SMNVEV (reference sequence). V gave up 1 base and J gave up 3 bases; unmatched junction bases: 6. This CDR3 region has 16 residues. The CDR3 nucleotides read TGTGCCAGCAGTTTATTGCCGGGACAGGGTGACTATGGCTACACCTTC. The encoded protein is CASSLLPGQGDYGYTF.

The rearrangement links TRBV27 to TRBJ1-5; no clear D. Trimming pared 1 base from V and 0 bases from J, leaving 10 bases between. Germline values: CDR1 MNHEY, CDR2 SMNVEV (reference sequence). The CDR3 loop spans 16 amino acids. The CDR3 sequence is CASSLYSIDSNQPQHF. CDR3 sequence (DNA): TGTGCCAGCAGTTTATACAGTATCGATAGCAATCAGCCCCAGCATTTT.

This clone has just one count. Distinct nucleotide sequences in the sample also encode this CDR3. V is TRBV9 and J is TRBJ2-1; 7 bases map to TRBD2. Germline V gives CDR1 SGDLS, CDR2 YYNGEE. This CDR3 is 16 amino acids long. V was pared by 0 bases and J by 2 bases, with 5 bases of the junction left unmatched. CDR3 coding DNA: TGTGCCAGCAGCGTAGGAGGGAGGGGAACCTACAATGAGCAGTTCTTC. Protein sequence: CASSVGGRGTYNEQFF. Looking up the rest from reference TRBV9 and TRBJ2-1 gives the full variable domain: DSGVTQTPKHLITATGQRVTLRCSPRSGDLSVYWYQQSLDQGLQFLIQYYNGEERAKGNILERFSAQQFPDLHSELNLSSLELGDSALYFCASSVGGRGTYNEQFFGPGTRLTVL.

V is TRBV2 and J is TRBJ1-5, with D perhaps matching TRBD1 (5 bases). Trimming shortened V by 4 bases and J by 5 bases, and 15 bases separated the two germline ends. This CDR3 is built from 15 residues. Germline V gives CDR1 SNHLY, CDR2 FYNNEI. CDR3 sequence reads: CASSGWLGGDQPQHF. The DNA for the CDR3 is TGTGCCAGCAGTGGATGGTTGGGGGGGGATCAGCCCCAGCATTTT.

The chain combines TRBV4-2 with TRBJ1-2; no definite D call. Trimming pared 5 bases from V and 0 bases from J, leaving 22 bases between. Germline loops: CDR1 LGHNA, CDR2 YNFKEQ. The CDR3 sequence is 18 residues long. The DNA for the CDR3 is TGTGCCAGCAGCTTCGGGCTGACATATGGGCGCCCTAACTATGGCTACACCTTC. The encoded protein is CASSFGLTYGRPNYGYTF.

The chain links TRBV30 to TRBJ1-4, with D unresolved. The CDR3 runs 13 residues. Between the trimmed V and J ends, which lost 1 base and 8 bases, there was a span of 11 bases. Germline lookup yields CDR1 GTSNPN and CDR2 SVGIG (reference sequence). CDR3 sequence (DNA): TGTGCCTGGAGTGCTGTAGGATGGGAAAAACTGTTTTTT. This sequence encodes CAWSAVGWEKLFF.

The chain is built from TRBV7-9 and TRBJ1-3; possible D gene TRBD1, 5 bases. Looked up from germline, CDR1 is SEHNR and CDR2 is FQNEAQ (reference sequence). The CDR3 has 14 residues. V was cut by 4 bases and J by 4 bases, with 11 bases left in between. The chain's CDR3 is CASSSWGRGNTIYF. The CDR3 DNA is TGTGCCAGCAGCTCATGGGGGAGGGGAAACACCATATATTTT.

This chain uses TRBV3-1 (or the pseudogene TRBV3-2) with TRBJ1-2, with D uncertain. The germline CDR1 and CDR2 sequences are LGHDT and YNNKEL (reference sequence). Trimming pared 0 bases from V and 4 bases from J, leaving 6 bases between. CDR3 size: 13 residues. As DNA, the CDR3 is TGTGCCAGCAGCCAAGAAAAGGTCTATGGCTACACCTTC. Protein product: CASSQEKVYGYTF.

This sequence joins TRBV18 and TRBJ1-1; D is unclear. Germline CDR1 is KGHSH and CDR2 is LQKENI. Trimming stripped 6 bases from V and 2 bases from J, with 16 bases between. CDR3 length: 15 amino acids. CDR3 nucleotide sequence: TGTGCCAGCTCCCCAGGCGCGACGGCTAACACTGAAGCTTTCTTT. The encoded protein is CASSPGATANTEAFF.

This chain joins TRBV27 and TRBJ2-3; D might be TRBD1 or TRBD2, each matching 5 bases. Germline V lookup: CDR1 MNHEY, CDR2 SMNVEV (reference sequence). The CDR3 runs 15 residues. V lost 2 bases and J 5 bases, leaving 14 bases between the germline ends. Here the CDR3 reads CASSLLASGRDTQYF. For the CDR3, the DNA is TGTGCCAGCAGTTTACTTGCTTCGGGGCGAGATACGCAGTATTTT.

The V call is TRBV13, the J call TRBJ1-5, with D possibly TRBD1 on 6 matching bases. Germline lookup yields CDR1 PRHDT and CDR2 FYEKMQ (reference sequence). The CDR3 totals 13 residues. Trimming left V 8 bases short and J 4 bases short, with 12 bases between. The CDR3 here is CASGGRSNQPQHF. CDR3 DNA: TGTGCCAGCGGGGGGCGCAGTAATCAGCCCCAGCATTTT. Combining the CDR3 with reference TRBV13 and TRBJ1-5 gives the whole variable domain AAGVIQSPRHLIKEKRETATLKCYPIPRHDTVYWYQQGPGQDPQFLISFYEKMQSDKGSIPDRFSAQQFSDYHSELNMSSLELGDSALYFCASGGRSNQPQHFGDGTRLSIL.